The clone carrying this T cell receptor beta chain occurred a few times. The PCR contained 60 Vbeta and 13 Jbeta primers. The method was immunoSEQ multiplex PCR; TCRdb's version includes in-frame clones alone and lacks a portion of them. The table records around 190,000 clones, 84% of them present only once. The data derive from a study of cytomegalovirus exposure and HLA in healthy donors. Background on the study: Drawn from HLA-typed donors, tens of millions of unique TCRs were held in an early data release.

Germline CDR1 MNHNY, CDR2 SVGAGI (reference sequence). This CDR3 region has 14 residues. V was pared by 7 bases and J by 5 bases, with 18 bases between. This receptor was identified in a girl aged 2 to 10 in good health and CMV-seropositive. Material for sequencing was PBMCs. The chain joins TRBV6-6 to TRBJ2-7; a weak D match, TRBD1 (5 bases). The CDR3 loop is CASTGGAGSDEQYF. In DNA, the CDR3 is TGTGCCAGCACCGGTGGGGCAGGATCCGACGAGCAGTACTTC.